These 21 T cell receptor beta chains were sequenced from one sample in a study of blood T cell repertoires in COVID-19. Sequencing was performed with immunoSEQ multiplex PCR; in TCRdb, only in-frame clones are kept and a portion is missing. The table includes around 68,000 clones, around 80% detected once. The sequenced sample was peripheral blood. The origin of the receptors is a woman aged 50 to 60 with acute or convalescent COVID-19.

Points on this clone: The same CDR3 arises from other DNA sequences in this sample as well. V and J are TRBV29-1 and TRBJ1-5, with TRBD1 matching over 8 bases. CDR3 size: 13 residues. V shed 4 bases, J shed 4 bases, and the junction held 3 bases outside the gene matches. CDR1 and CDR2 (germline): SQVTM, ANQGSEA. The CDR3 bases are TGCAGCGTTGCGACAGGGGTGAATCAGCCCCAGCATTTT. This gives the protein CSVATGVNQPQHF. The variable domain in full, completed from reference TRBV29-1 and TRBJ1-5, reads SAVISQKPSRDICQRGTSLTIQCQVDSQVTMMFWYRQQPGQSLTLIATANQGSEATYESGFVIDKFPISRPNLTFSTLTVSNMSPEDSSIYLCSVATGVNQPQHFGDGTRLSIL.

This clone was picked up a small number of times. The chain has TRBV11-2 and TRBJ1-6; no definite D call. From germline, CDR1 is SGHAT and CDR2 FQNNGV. The ends were cut back, 1 base at V and 5 bases at J, with 6 bases in the middle. The CDR3 is 14 amino acids. The CDR3 DNA sequence: TGTGCCAGCAGCTTAGGCGGGAATAATTCACCCCTCCACTTT. The encoded protein is CASSLGGNNSPLHF.

V gene TRBV5-1 combines with J gene TRBJ1-2; 7 bases agree with TRBD1. Trimming removed 0 bases from V and 5 bases from J; junction bases left unmatched: 4. The V gene's germline CDR1 is SGHRS and CDR2 YFSETQ. The CDR3 extends over 14 amino acids. CDR3 sequence: CASSLVGTDYGYTF. CDR3 sequence (DNA): TGCGCCAGCAGCTTGGTCGGGACAGATTATGGCTACACCTTC.

The sample holds a few counts of this clone. V usage is TRBV27 and J usage is TRBJ2-1; the match to TRBD2 covers 10 bases. CDR1 and CDR2 (germline): MNHEY, SMNVEV (reference sequence). Trimming removed 6 bases from V and 10 bases from J; junction bases left unmatched: 12. The CDR3 extends over 15 amino acids. CDR3 coding DNA: TGTGCCAGCAGCCCACCGGCCTCGGGACTAGCGGAGCAGTTCTTC. Amino acid sequence: CASSPPASGLAEQFF.

This clone has ten or more counts. This chain connects TRBV19 to TRBJ1-5, with a possible D match to TRBD1 (5 bases). V lost 5 bases, J lost 0 bases, and 14 bases lay in between. The germline V gene has CDR1 LNHDA and CDR2 SQIVND (reference sequence). The CDR3 has 16 amino acids. CDR3 sequence: CASSLRTPLSNQPQHF. The CDR3 nucleotides read TGTGCCAGTAGTCTTAGGACACCCCTTAGCAATCAGCCCCAGCATTTT.

This chain connects TRBV21-1 to TRBJ2-4; the D call of TRBD1 is as the table states it, not checked on the DNA. TRBV21-1 corresponds to a pseudogene. The CDR3 has 14 amino acids. The CDR3 is CAIPMTGAKNIQYF. As DNA, the CDR3 is TGTGCCATCCCGATGACAGGGGCCAAAAACATTCAGTACTTC.

The CDR3 protein is CASSQDDWAQETQYF. The CDR3 DNA reads as TGTGCCAGCAGCCAAGACGATTGGGCCCAAGAGACCCAGTACTTC. This rearrangement joins TRBV4-2 to TRBJ2-5; no clear D gene. Germline assignment: CDR1 LGHNA and CDR2 YNFKEQ. V lost 0 bases and J 1 base, leaving 9 bases between the germline ends. The CDR3 runs 15 residues.

The chain combines TRBV18 with TRBJ2-5, with 10 bases identical to TRBD1. The CDR3 runs to 17 residues. V shed 1 base, J shed 4 bases, and the junction held 9 bases outside the gene matches. Per the germline V gene, CDR1 is KGHSH and CDR2 is LQKENI. The CDR3 is CASSPLGDRGGRETQYF. The CDR3 coding sequence is TGTGCCAGCTCACCACTCGGGGACAGGGGCGGTAGAGAGACCCAGTACTTC. Full variable domain (outside the CDR3, taken from reference TRBV18 and TRBJ2-5): NAGVMQNPRHLVRRRGQEARLRCSPMKGHSHVYWYRQLPEEGLKFMVYLQKENIIDESGMPKERFSAEFPKEGPSILRIQQVVRGDSAAYFCASSPLGDRGGRETQYFGPGTRLLVL.

The chain uses TRBV28 and TRBJ2-1; tentatively, D is TRBD1 (6 bases). Trimming cost V 7 bases and J 1 base, with 23 bases left between them. In germline, CDR1 is MDHEN, CDR2 SYDVKM. The CDR3 is 18 residues long. The CDR3: CASTEPTPGTTSYNEQFF. CDR3 bases: TGTGCCAGCACCGAGCCCACCCCCGGGACAACATCCTACAATGAGCAGTTCTTC.

J is TRBJ2-7 and V is TRBV5-1; D possibly corresponds to TRBD1 (7 bases). The CDR3 is made up of 16 amino acids. CDR1 is SGHRS, CDR2 YFSETQ, per germline. V lost 5 bases to trimming and J lost 3 bases, with 21 bases between them. CDR3 nucleotides: TGCGCCAGCAGATTGACCTCCGGGACAGCGGGCTACGAGCAGTACTTC. This encodes CASRLTSGTAGYEQYF.

V gene TRBV27 combines with J gene TRBJ1-1; D gene uncertain. This CDR3 region has 15 residues. Germline V gives CDR1 MNHEY, CDR2 SMNVEV (reference sequence). V was shortened by 6 bases and J by 4 bases, with 18 bases between the two germline ends. In DNA, the CDR3 is TGTGCCAGCAGGGCCCGGGTTATGAGTGGCACTGAAGCTTTCTTT. Translating gives CASRARVMSGTEAFF.

This clone was seen many times. The chain recombines TRBV6-5 with TRBJ2-1, with TRBD2 matching 12 bases. V gave up 6 bases and J gave up 3 bases; unmatched junction bases: 3. The CDR3 contains 15 residues. Germline CDR1 MNHEY, CDR2 SVGAGI. The CDR3 DNA follows: TGTGCCAGCAGCAGGACTAGCGGGGACTACAATGAGCAGTTCTTC. Translating gives CASSRTSGDYNEQFF.

The V call is TRBV7-7, the J call TRBJ2-3; TRBD2 matches at 12 bases. The V and J ends lost 2 bases and 2 bases, in that order; junction bases with no gene match: 2. The CDR3 runs 16 residues. From germline, CDR1 is SSHAT and CDR2 FNYEAQ (reference sequence). CDR3 amino acids: CASSLLAGGNTDTQYF. The CDR3 DNA reads as TGTGCCAGCAGCTTACTAGCGGGGGGGAACACAGATACGCAGTATTTT.

This chain joins TRBV27 and TRBJ1-1; TRBD1 matches 12 bases. The CDR3 consists of 14 residues. The V segment lost 1 base and the J segment 11 bases; nucleotides outside the gene matches: 5. Germline lookup yields CDR1 MNHEY and CDR2 SMNVEV (reference sequence). The CDR3 spells CASSLLGTGGAAFF. CDR3 DNA sequence: TGTGCCAGCAGTTTATTAGGGACAGGGGGCGCCGCTTTCTTT.

The genes are TRBV5-5 and TRBJ2-7; perhaps TRBD2 as D (6 bases). Germline CDR1 SGHKS, CDR2 YYEKEE (reference sequence). The CDR3 sequence is 15 residues long. V lost 0 bases, J lost 2 bases, and 12 bases lay in between. The CDR3, as DNA: TGTGCCAGCAGCTTGGCAGGGACTGATACCTACGAGCAGTACTTC. The encoded protein is CASSLAGTDTYEQYF. Full variable domain (missing parts from reference TRBV5-5 and TRBJ2-7): DAGVTQSPTHLIKTRGQQVTLRCSPISGHKSVSWYQQVLGQGPQFIFQYYEKEERGRGNFPDRFSARQFPNYSSELNVNALLLGDSALYLCASSLAGTDTYEQYFGPGTRLTVT.

The CDR3 region has the DNA TGTGCCACCGGGGGACAGGGCAGCACCGGGGAGCTGTTTTTT. It is translated as CATGGQGSTGELFF. J is TRBJ2-2 and V is TRBV6-6; the match to TRBD1 covers 9 bases. The germline V gene has CDR1 MNHNY and CDR2 SVGAGI (reference sequence). Trimming at V came to 10 bases and at J to 4 bases, leaving 7 bases not matched to a gene. CDR3 length equals 14 residues.

This sequence joins TRBV5-1 and TRBJ2-1, with 10 bases lining up with TRBD2. V trimming: 2 bases; J trimming: 5 bases; junction bases outside the gene matches: 1. CDR1 and CDR2 (germline): SGHRS, YFSETQ. This CDR3 contains 14 residues. The CDR3 sequence is CASSFTSGNNEQFF. Here the CDR3 DNA reads TGCGCCAGCAGCTTTACTAGCGGGAACAATGAGCAGTTCTTC.

This clone turned up a few times. V is TRBV3-1 (or the pseudogene TRBV3-2) and J is TRBJ1-1; D not certain. Germline loops: CDR1 LGHDT, CDR2 YNNKEL (reference sequence). V was trimmed by 4 bases and J by 3 bases, leaving 18 bases between them. CDR3 length: 16 amino acids. The CDR3 here is CASSLFGPGIHTEAFF. Written as DNA, the CDR3 is TGTGCCAGCAGCCTATTCGGCCCGGGAATTCACACTGAAGCTTTCTTT.

The chain uses TRBV2 and TRBJ1-2; 7 bases map to TRBD1. Per the germline V gene, CDR1 is SNHLY and CDR2 is FYNNEI. This CDR3 region has 13 residues. J lost 8 bases, V lost 7 bases, and 10 bases had no gene match. The CDR3 protein is CASNKDRRRGYTF. For the CDR3, the DNA is TGTGCCAGCAACAAGGACAGGAGACGCGGCTACACCTTC.

This chain links TRBV28 with TRBJ1-1; D remains unclear. Trimming shortened V by 9 bases and J by 4 bases, and 15 bases separated the two germline ends. CDR1 MDHEN and CDR2 SYDVKM come from the germline V gene. There are 13 residues in the CDR3. The CDR3 nucleotides read TGTGCCAGTTACAACGTGGCAACCACTGAAGCTTTCTTT. Translation: CASYNVATTEAFF.

This chain connects TRBV7-7 to TRBJ2-7; 8 nucleotides line up with TRBD2. The CDR3 contains 15 residues. V dropped 5 bases and J dropped 4; count of bases not matched to a gene: 10. Germline V gene sequence: CDR1 SSHAT, CDR2 FNYEAQ (reference sequence). This CDR3 reads CASSPGLAGRYEQYF. The DNA of the CDR3 is TGTGCCAGCAGCCCTGGTCTAGCGGGTAGATACGAGCAGTACTTC. The whole variable domain, filled in from reference TRBV7-7 and TRBJ2-7, reads GAGVSQSPRYKVTKRGQDVTLRCDPISSHATLYWYQQALGQGPEFLTYFNYEAQPDKSGLPSDRFSAERPEGSISTLTIQRTEQRDSAMYRCASSPGLAGRYEQYFGPGTRLTVT.